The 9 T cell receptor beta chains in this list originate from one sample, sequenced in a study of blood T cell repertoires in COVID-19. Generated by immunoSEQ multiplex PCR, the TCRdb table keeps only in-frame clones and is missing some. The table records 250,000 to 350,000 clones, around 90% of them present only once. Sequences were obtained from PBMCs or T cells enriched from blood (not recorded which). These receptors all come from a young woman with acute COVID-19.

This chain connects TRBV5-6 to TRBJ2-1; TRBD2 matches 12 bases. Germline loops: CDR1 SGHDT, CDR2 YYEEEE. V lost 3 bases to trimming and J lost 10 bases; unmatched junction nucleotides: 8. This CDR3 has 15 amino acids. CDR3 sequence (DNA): TGTGCCAGCAGCTCAAGGACTAGCGGGATTCGCGAGCAGTTCTTC. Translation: CASSSRTSGIREQFF. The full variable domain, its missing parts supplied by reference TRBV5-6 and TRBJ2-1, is DAGVTQSPTHLIKTRGQQVTLRCSPKSGHDTVSWYQQALGQGPQFIFQYYEEEERQRGNFPDRFSGHQFPNYSSELNVNALLLGDSALYLCASSSRTSGIREQFFGPGTRLTVL.

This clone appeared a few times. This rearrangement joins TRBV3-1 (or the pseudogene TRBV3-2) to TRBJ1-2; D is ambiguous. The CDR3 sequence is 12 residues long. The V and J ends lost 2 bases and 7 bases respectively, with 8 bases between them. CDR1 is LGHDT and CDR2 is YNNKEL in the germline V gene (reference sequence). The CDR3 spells CASSQWTGGYTF. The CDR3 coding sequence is TGTGCCAGCAGCCAATGGACTGGTGGCTACACCTTC.

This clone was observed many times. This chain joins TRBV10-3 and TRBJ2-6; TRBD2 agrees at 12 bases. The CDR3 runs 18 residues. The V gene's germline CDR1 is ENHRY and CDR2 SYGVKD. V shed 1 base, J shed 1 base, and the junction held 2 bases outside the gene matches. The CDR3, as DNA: TGTGCCATCAGTGAGTTTCTAGCGGGAGGGTCTGGGGCCAACGTCCTGACTTTC. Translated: CAISEFLAGGSGANVLTF.

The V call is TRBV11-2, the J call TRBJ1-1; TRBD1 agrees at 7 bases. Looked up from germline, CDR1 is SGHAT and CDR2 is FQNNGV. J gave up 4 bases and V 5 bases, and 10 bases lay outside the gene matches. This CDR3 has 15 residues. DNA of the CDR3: TGTGCCAGCAGCCCACCAGGGACAGTATTCACTGAAGCTTTCTTT. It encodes CASSPPGTVFTEAFF.

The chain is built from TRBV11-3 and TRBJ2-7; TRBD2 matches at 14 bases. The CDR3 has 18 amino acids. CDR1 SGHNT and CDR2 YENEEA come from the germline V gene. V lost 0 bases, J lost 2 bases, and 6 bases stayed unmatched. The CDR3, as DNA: TGTGCCAGCAGCTTAGAACCGGGACTAGCGGGAGCCGCCTACGAGCAGTACTTC. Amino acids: CASSLEPGLAGAAYEQYF.

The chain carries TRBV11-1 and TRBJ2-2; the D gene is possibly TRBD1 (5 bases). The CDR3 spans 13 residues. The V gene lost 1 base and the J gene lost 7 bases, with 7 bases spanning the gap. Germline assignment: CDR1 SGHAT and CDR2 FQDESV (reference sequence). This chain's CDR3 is CASSLGGGGELFF. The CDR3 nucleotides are TGTGCCAGCAGCTTAGGGGGCGGCGGGGAGCTGTTTTTT.

The CDR3 here is CASTPHTQGRPFF. CDR3 coding DNA: TGTGCCAGCACCCCGCACACCCAGGGGCGCCCGTTCTTC. The chain links TRBV9 to TRBJ2-1; D might be TRBD1 (6 bases). Trimming cost V 6 bases and J 15 bases, with 22 bases left between them. CDR3 length: 13 amino acids. Germline V gene lookup returns CDR1 SGDLS and CDR2 YYNGEE.

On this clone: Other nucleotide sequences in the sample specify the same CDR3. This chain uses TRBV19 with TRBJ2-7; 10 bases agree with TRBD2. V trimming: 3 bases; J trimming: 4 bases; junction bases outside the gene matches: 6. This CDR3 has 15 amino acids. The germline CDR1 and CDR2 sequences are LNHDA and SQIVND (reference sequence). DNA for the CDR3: TGTGCCAGTAGTATCGGATTAGCGGGAGGATACGAGCAGTACTTC. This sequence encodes CASSIGLAGGYEQYF.

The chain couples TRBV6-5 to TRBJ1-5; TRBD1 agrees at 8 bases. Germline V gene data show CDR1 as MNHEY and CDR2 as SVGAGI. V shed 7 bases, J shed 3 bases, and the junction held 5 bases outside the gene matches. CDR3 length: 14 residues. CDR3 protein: CASNLDRDNQPQHF. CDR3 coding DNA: TGTGCCAGCAATCTGGACAGGGACAATCAGCCCCAGCATTTT.